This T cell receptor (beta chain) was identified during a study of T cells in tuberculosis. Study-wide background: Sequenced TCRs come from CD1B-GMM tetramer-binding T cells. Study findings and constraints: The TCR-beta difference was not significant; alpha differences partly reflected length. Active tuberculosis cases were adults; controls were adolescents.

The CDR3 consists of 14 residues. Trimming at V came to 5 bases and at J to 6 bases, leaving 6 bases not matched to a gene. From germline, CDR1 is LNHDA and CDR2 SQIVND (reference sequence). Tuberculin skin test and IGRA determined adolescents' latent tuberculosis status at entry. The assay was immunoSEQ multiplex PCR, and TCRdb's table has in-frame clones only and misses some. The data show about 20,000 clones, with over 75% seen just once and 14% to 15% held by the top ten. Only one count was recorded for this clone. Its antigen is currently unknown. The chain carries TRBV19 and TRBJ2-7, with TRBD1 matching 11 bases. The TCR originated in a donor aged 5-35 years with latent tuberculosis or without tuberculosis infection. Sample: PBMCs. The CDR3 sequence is CASSAGDRGTEQYF. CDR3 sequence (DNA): TGTGCCAGTAGTGCCGGGGACAGGGGGACCGAGCAGTACTTC.